One sample yielded the 10 T cell receptor beta chains listed below, sequenced in a study of blood T cells in healthy people across ages. The authors ran a second PCR of 7 to 11 cycles using a sample-barcoded 5' primer and a J-beta primer mix. TCRdb recomputed calls from the 5' RACE reads with MiXCR, one row per CDR3 protein. The repertoire includes 1.8 million or so distinct CDR3 sequences, about two fifths of them detected once, and roughly 23% sits in the top ten. The sequencing sample was made of blood. Every receptor here comes from a human donor in good health.

This chain uses TRBV20-1 with TRBJ2-5; 9 bases fit TRBD2. The J call is in doubt because the DNA end fits TRBJ2-7 better. This CDR3 contains 17 residues. CDR1 is DFQATT and CDR2 is SNEGSKA in the germline V gene (reference sequence). The CDR3 spells CSASGLGGASGIDEQYF. The CDR3 coding sequence is TGCAGTGCTAGCGGACTGGGAGGGGCTAGCGGGATCGACGAGCAGTACTTC.

The chain's CDR3 is CASSLEEYTQYF. The CDR3 region has the DNA TGCGCCAGCAGCTTGGAGGAATATACGCAGTATTTT. V usage is TRBV5-1 and J usage is TRBJ2-3; D remains ambiguous. Trimming stripped 0 bases from V and 7 bases from J, with 6 bases between. The CDR3 contains 12 residues. Germline assignment: CDR1 SGHRS and CDR2 YFSETQ.

This clonotype was detected only once. The rearrangement links TRBV20-1 to TRBJ2-1; 11 bases agree with TRBD2. This CDR3 spans 14 amino acids. J was trimmed by 3 bases and V by 6 bases; bases with no gene match: 4. CDR1 is DFQATT and CDR2 is SNEGSKA in the germline V gene (reference sequence). The CDR3: CSASTSGNYNEQFF. The CDR3 DNA follows: TGCAGTGCCTCGACTAGCGGGAACTACAATGAGCAGTTCTTC.

Notes on this clonotype: The germline gene is not matched at one end of the junction; a read error may be the cause. This chain connects TRBV6-2 or TRBV6-3 to TRBJ2-7; perhaps TRBD1 as D (6 bases). The DNA end favors TRBJ2-5, so the J call may be wrong. The V gene's germline CDR1 is MNHEY and CDR2 SVGEGT. This CDR3 has 15 residues. The CDR3 nucleotides read TGTGCCGGCAGCCTAACTAGACAGGAAGAAGAGACCCAGTACTTC. Protein: CAGSLTRQEEETQYF.

The chain is built from TRBV2 and TRBJ2-5, with 9 bases that match TRBD2. The V segment lost 3 bases and the J segment 4 bases; nucleotides outside the gene matches: 9. The CDR3 totals 16 residues. Germline V gene data show CDR1 as SNHLY and CDR2 as FYNNEI. In DNA form, the CDR3 reads TGTGCCAGCAGTGAGAGCGGGGGGCATCAGGTAGAGACCCAGTACTTC. It specifies CASSESGGHQVETQYF.

The rearrangement uses TRBV9 and TRBJ1-2, with D uncertain. The CDR3 totals 15 residues. Per the germline V gene, CDR1 is SGDLS and CDR2 is YYNGEE. V lost 0 bases and J 6 bases, leaving 15 bases between the germline ends. CDR3 sequence (DNA): TGTGCCAGCAGCGTAGCTACCGCCGCGCATAATGGCTACACCTTC. Residues: CASSVATAAHNGYTF.

This clonotype has more than one count but fewer than ten. CDR3 nucleotides: TGTGCCAGCAGCTTAGCGGCGCACATGCAAGAGACCCAGTACTTC. Amino acids: CASSLAAHMQETQYF. The V gene is TRBV7-8, the J gene TRBJ2-5, with D uncertain. V was clipped by 0 bases and J by 2 bases, with 10 bases between them. This CDR3 is 15 amino acids long. Germline CDR1 and CDR2: SGHVS and FQNEAQ.

J is TRBJ1-2 and V is TRBV6-5; 9 nucleotides agree with TRBD1. Germline V gene sequence: CDR1 MNHEY, CDR2 SVGAGI. V shed 0 bases, J shed 4 bases, and the junction held 12 bases outside the gene matches. This CDR3 is 18 amino acids long. CDR3 DNA sequence: TGTGCCAGCAGTTACTCCCCGGGACAGGGCGGAAGAATCTATGGCTACACCTTC. This sequence encodes CASSYSPGQGGRIYGYTF.

The chain links TRBV20-1 to TRBJ2-4; the D call may be TRBD1 or TRBD2 (5 bases each). The CDR3 is made up of 14 amino acids. Germline V gene sequence: CDR1 DFQATT, CDR2 SNEGSKA (reference sequence). The V and J ends lost 0 bases and 6 bases respectively, with 12 bases between them. CDR3 sequence reads: CSARDRTGRNIQYF. DNA of the CDR3: TGCAGTGCTAGAGATCGTACGGGGCGAAACATTCAGTACTTC.

This clonotype was counted between two and nine times. The J gene is TRBJ2-3, the V gene TRBV20-1; 7 positions agree with TRBD1. The trim removed 3 bases at V and 3 bases at J, leaving 6 bases unmatched. The germline V gene has CDR1 DFQATT and CDR2 SNEGSKA (reference sequence). This CDR3 has 14 residues. In DNA form, the CDR3 reads TGCAGTGCTAGCAGGGGACAGCTAACAGATACGCAGTATTTT. Translated, it gives CSASRGQLTDTQYF.